This TCR beta chain was identified in a study of cytotoxic CD8 clonotypes in ibrutinib-treated CLL. This clone has only one observation. Libraries were prepared by immunoSEQ multiplex PCR; TCRdb keeps only in-frame clonotypes and omits some of them. This sample has some 70,000 clones, with 90% found just once. V lost 2 bases to trimming and J lost 6 bases, with 19 bases between them. The CDR3 runs to 15 residues. Germline CDR1 and CDR2: GTSNPN and SVGIG (reference sequence). This TCR was recovered from a human donor with chronic lymphocytic leukemia. The starting material was PBMCs, obtained after 12 months of ibrutinib treatment. This sequence joins TRBV30 and TRBJ1-1; D possibly corresponds to TRBD1 (6 bases). Written as DNA, the CDR3 is TGTGCCTGGAGTCCACCCCCCGGCAGGGGATCTGAAGCTTTCTTT. This translates into CAWSPPPGRGSEAFF.